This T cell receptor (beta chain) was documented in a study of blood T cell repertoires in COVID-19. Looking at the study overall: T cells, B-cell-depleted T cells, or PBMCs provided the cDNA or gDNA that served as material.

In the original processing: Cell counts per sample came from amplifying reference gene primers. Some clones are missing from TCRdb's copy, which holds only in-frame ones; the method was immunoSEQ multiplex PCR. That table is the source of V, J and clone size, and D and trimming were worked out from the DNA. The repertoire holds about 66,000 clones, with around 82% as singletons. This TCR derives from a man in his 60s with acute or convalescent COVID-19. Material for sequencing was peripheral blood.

In DNA form, the CDR3 reads TGTGCCAGCAGCCAAGATCTTACTAGGCAAGAGACCCAGTACTTC. Its protein product is CASSQDLTRQETQYF. This chain uses TRBV3-1 (or the pseudogene TRBV3-2) with TRBJ2-5; D perhaps matches TRBD2 (5 bases). There are 15 residues in the CDR3. Germline CDR1 LGHDT, CDR2 YNNKEL (reference sequence). The germline V and J ends were trimmed by 0 bases and 2 bases, with 10 bases remaining between them.